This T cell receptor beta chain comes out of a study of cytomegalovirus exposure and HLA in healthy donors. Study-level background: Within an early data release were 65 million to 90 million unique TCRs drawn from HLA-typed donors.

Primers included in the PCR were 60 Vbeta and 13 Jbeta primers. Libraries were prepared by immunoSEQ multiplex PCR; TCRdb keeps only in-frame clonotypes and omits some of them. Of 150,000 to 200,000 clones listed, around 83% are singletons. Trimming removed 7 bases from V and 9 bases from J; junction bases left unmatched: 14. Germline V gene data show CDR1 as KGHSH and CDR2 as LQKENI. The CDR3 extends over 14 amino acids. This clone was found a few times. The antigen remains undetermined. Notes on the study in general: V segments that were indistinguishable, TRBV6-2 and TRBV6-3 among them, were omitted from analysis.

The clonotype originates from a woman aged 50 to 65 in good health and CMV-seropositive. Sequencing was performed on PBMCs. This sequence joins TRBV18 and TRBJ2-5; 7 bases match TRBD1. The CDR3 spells CASFPGTESGAQYF. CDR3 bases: TGTGCCAGCTTCCCCGGGACAGAGTCAGGGGCCCAGTACTTC.